The 6 T cell receptor beta chains presented below share a single source sample, sequenced in a study of blood T cell repertoires in COVID-19. Data came from immunoSEQ multiplex PCR; TCRdb stores just in-frame clones and leaves some out. The table shows approximately 70,000 clones, with about 91% occurring only once. Sequencing was done on a sample of peripheral blood. Receptors were obtained from a man aged 35 to 55 with COVID-19, enrolled during active disease.

This clone was seen only once. The chain recombines TRBV2 with TRBJ1-2, with TRBD1 as a possible D gene (6 bases). Germline values: CDR1 SNHLY, CDR2 FYNNEI. The germline V and J ends were trimmed by 6 bases and 4 bases, with 12 bases remaining between them. This CDR3 has 13 residues. The DNA of the CDR3 is TGTGCCAGCAGAGTACAGGGTTCCTATGGCTACACCTTC. Encoded protein: CASRVQGSYGYTF. Full variable domain (remainder filled in from reference TRBV2 and TRBJ1-2): EPEVTQTPSHQVTQMGQEVILRCVPISNHLYFYWYRQILGQKVEFLVSFYNNEISEKSEIFDDQFSVERPDGSNFTLKIRSTKLEDSAMYFCASRVQGSYGYTFGSGTRLTVV.

The chain combines TRBV30 with TRBJ1-2; 8 nucleotides line up with TRBD1. Germline V gene data show CDR1 as GTSNPN and CDR2 as SVGIG (reference sequence). V lost 4 bases to trimming and J lost 6 bases; unmatched junction nucleotides: 4. This CDR3 contains 12 residues. CDR3 region: CAWIGQGHGYTF. The DNA for the CDR3 is TGTGCCTGGATTGGACAGGGTCATGGCTACACCTTC.

The V gene is TRBV5-1, the J gene TRBJ1-2; no clear D. The ends were cut back, 0 bases at V and 8 bases at J, with 11 bases in the middle. This CDR3 is built from 13 residues. Germline lookup yields CDR1 SGHRS and CDR2 YFSETQ. The DNA of the CDR3 is TGCGCCAGCAGCTTGGAACCCCTCGCGGGCTACACCTTC. It encodes CASSLEPLAGYTF. Variable domain in full (rest from reference TRBV5-1 and TRBJ1-2): KAGVTQTPRYLIKTRGQQVTLSCSPISGHRSVSWYQQTPGQGLQFLFEYFSETQRNKGNFPGRFSGRQFSNSRSEMNVSTLELGDSALYLCASSLEPLAGYTFGSGTRLTVV.

The genes are TRBV2 and TRBJ2-5, with D perhaps TRBD1 (5 bases). CDR1 SNHLY and CDR2 FYNNEI come from the germline V gene. The CDR3 extends over 14 amino acids. V dropped 11 bases and J dropped 0 bases, with 16 bases sitting between them. The CDR3 DNA reads TGTGCCCAAGGGGCGGATAGTTACCAAGAGACCCAGTACTTC. Translation gives CAQGADSYQETQYF.

J is TRBJ1-3 and V is TRBV2, with D tentatively TRBD1 (5 bases). V was trimmed by 5 bases and J by 4 bases, leaving 12 bases between them. Germline V gene lookup returns CDR1 SNHLY and CDR2 FYNNEI. CDR3 length: 14 amino acids. As DNA, the CDR3 is TGTGCCAGCAGTCCACAGGTTGCAGGAAACACCATATATTTT. It specifies CASSPQVAGNTIYF.

This chain joins TRBV30 and TRBJ1-2; D gene unclear. Germline CDR1 reads GTSNPN; CDR2 reads SVGIG (reference sequence). The CDR3 extends over 13 amino acids. V lost 2 bases and J lost 7, with 14 bases in between. CDR3: CAWSTQTEGGYTF. The CDR3 bases are TGTGCCTGGAGTACCCAGACCGAGGGTGGCTACACCTTC. The variable domain in full, with the rest retrieved from reference TRBV30 and TRBJ1-2, is SQTIHQWPATLVQPVGSPLSLECTVEGTSNPNLYWYRQAAGRGLQLLFYSVGIGQISSEVPQNLSASRPQDRQFILSSKKLLLSDSGFYLCAWSTQTEGGYTFGSGTRLTVV.